One and the same sample provided the 28 T cell receptor beta chains below, sequenced in a study of blood T cell repertoires in COVID-19. Profiling relied on immunoSEQ multiplex PCR, and the TCRdb table lists in-frame clones only, not all of them. The sample includes 150,000 to 200,000 clones, over 80% of them seen just once. The specimen was peripheral blood. The receptors come from a woman in her forties or fifties with acute or convalescent COVID-19.

Concerning this clone itself: One end of the junction varies from germline; a read error may be responsible. The V call is TRBV6-1, the J call TRBJ1-2; possibly TRBD1 for D (5 bases). Germline CDR1 and CDR2: MNHNS and SASEGT. This CDR3 contains 15 residues. Here the CDR3 DNA reads TGTGCCAGCAGTGATCGGCAGGGAGGGGACTATGGCTACACCTTT. Residues: CASSDRQGGDYGYTF.

The chain joins TRBV7-9 to TRBJ1-1; D may be TRBD1 (5 bases). The germline V and J ends were trimmed by 0 bases and 0 bases, with 14 bases remaining between them. The CDR3 has 17 amino acids. Germline lookup yields CDR1 SEHNR and CDR2 FQNEAQ (reference sequence). CDR3 residues: CASSLAPGAQMNTEAFF. The CDR3 DNA sequence: TGTGCCAGCAGCTTAGCGCCTGGGGCCCAGATGAACACTGAAGCTTTCTTT.

The V gene is TRBV28, the J gene TRBJ1-5, with 8 bases that match TRBD1. CDR1 MDHEN and CDR2 SYDVKM come from the germline V gene. The V gene end was trimmed by 5 bases and the J gene end by 5 bases; junction bases not matched to a gene: 8. This CDR3 has 15 amino acids. The chain's CDR3 is CASSPIGQGDQPQHF. In DNA, the CDR3 is TGTGCCAGCAGTCCCATAGGACAGGGAGATCAGCCCCAGCATTTT.

The V and J genes are TRBV3-1 (or the pseudogene TRBV3-2) and TRBJ1-3; D gene unclear. V was pared by 0 bases and J by 4 bases, with 4 bases between. This CDR3 comprises 13 residues. CDR1 LGHDT and CDR2 YNNKEL come from the germline V gene (reference sequence). The CDR3 loop reads CASSQDKGNTIYF. The DNA of the CDR3 is TGTGCCAGCAGCCAAGATAAAGGAAACACCATATATTTT.

The rearrangement uses TRBV18 and TRBJ1-2; 8 bases are shared with TRBD1. The V segment lost 3 bases and the J segment 6 bases; nucleotides outside the gene matches: 6. The CDR3 extends over 14 amino acids. Germline V gene lookup returns CDR1 KGHSH and CDR2 LQKENI. CDR3 loop: CASSPSTGDNGYTF. The CDR3, as DNA: TGTGCCAGCTCACCGTCGACAGGGGATAATGGCTACACCTTC.

The V gene is TRBV6-6, the J gene TRBJ1-3; a weak D match, TRBD1 (5 bases). The V end lost 6 bases, the J end lost 2 bases, and 11 bases lay between the germline ends. Germline assignment: CDR1 MNHNY and CDR2 SVGAGI (reference sequence). The CDR3 is 14 residues long. The CDR3 sequence: CASSLGGAGNTIYF. CDR3 nucleotide sequence: TGTGCCAGCAGCCTGGGGGGGGCTGGAAACACCATATATTTT.

The rearrangement uses TRBV29-1 and TRBJ1-1; TRBD1 matches 8 bases. Trimming at V came to 7 bases and at J to 1 base, leaving 5 bases not matched to a gene. Per the germline V gene, CDR1 is SQVTM and CDR2 is ANQGSEA. This CDR3 is 13 amino acids long. CDR3 loop: CSAYRGANTEAFF. The CDR3 nucleotides read TGCAGCGCGTACAGGGGGGCGAACACTGAAGCTTTCTTT.

The rearrangement joins TRBV7-2 to TRBJ2-1, with D perhaps TRBD2 (6 bases). The CDR3 covers 15 residues. V was cut by 0 bases and J by 2 bases, with 8 bases left in between. In germline, CDR1 is SGHTA, CDR2 FQGNSA. The CDR3 DNA reads as TGTGCCAGCAGCTTAGCGAGCGGGCCCTACAATGAGCAGTTCTTC. Residues: CASSLASGPYNEQFF.

The chain joins TRBV2 to TRBJ1-1; tentative D call: TRBD1 (5 bases). The CDR3 totals 12 residues. CDR1 is SNHLY and CDR2 is FYNNEI in the germline V gene. V was cut by 10 bases and J by 5 bases, with 14 bases left in between. In DNA, the CDR3 is TGTGCCATCGGGGGGTGGGGAACTGAAGCTTTCTTT. Amino acid sequence: CAIGGWGTEAFF.

The genes are TRBV24-1 and TRBJ2-7; 8 positions match TRBD1. Germline CDR1 is KGHDR and CDR2 is SFDVKD. CDR3 length: 18 residues. J gave up 1 base and V 1 base, and 11 bases lay outside the gene matches. DNA for the CDR3: TGTGCCACCAGTGATTTCAAGGGAGGACAGGGACGGTCCTACGAGCAGTACTTC. Translation gives CATSDFKGGQGRSYEQYF.

This chain uses TRBV28 with TRBJ1-1; 11 nucleotides align to TRBD1. The CDR3 loop spans 14 amino acids. The ends lost 5 bases at V and 12 bases at J; junction bases unmatched: 11. Germline CDR1 MDHEN, CDR2 SYDVKM. The CDR3 region is CASSERPGQGGTFF. In DNA form, the CDR3 reads TGTGCCAGCAGTGAACGCCCGGGACAGGGGGGGACTTTCTTT.

The count of this clone is one. The chain uses TRBV4-3 and TRBJ1-2; 8 bases align to TRBD1. The CDR3 extends over 16 amino acids. V lost 0 bases to trimming and J lost 4 bases; unmatched junction nucleotides: 7. CDR1 is LGHNA, CDR2 YSLEER, per germline. CDR3 nucleotides: TGCGCCAGCAGCCAAGATCTTATTGACAGGGGCTATGGCTACACCTTC. This codes for CASSQDLIDRGYGYTF.

The chain has TRBV10-3 and TRBJ2-3, with D maybe TRBD2 (6 bases). The CDR3 totals 16 residues. Trimming left V 3 bases short and J 1 base short, with 14 bases between. Germline V gene lookup returns CDR1 ENHRY and CDR2 SYGVKD. CDR3 amino acids: CAISEGGAAGTDTQYF. The CDR3 DNA follows: TGTGCCATCAGTGAAGGAGGGGCGGCGGGCACAGATACGCAGTATTTT.

This clone was found once. This chain connects TRBV23-1 to TRBJ1-1; 7 positions match TRBD1. TRBV23-1 is classed as an ORF, of uncertain function. Unmatched junction bases numbered 13, after V lost 0 bases and J lost 3 bases. This CDR3 region has 18 residues. The CDR3 is CASSQSGKGGEGDTEAFF. CDR3 DNA sequence: TGCGCCAGCAGTCAATCAGGGAAAGGGGGCGAAGGAGACACTGAAGCTTTCTTT.

The chain recombines TRBV3-1 (or the pseudogene TRBV3-2) with TRBJ2-7; the match to TRBD2 covers 10 bases. V gave up 4 bases and J gave up 2 bases; unmatched junction bases: 11. Germline loops: CDR1 LGHDT, CDR2 YNNKEL (reference sequence). CDR3 length: 17 amino acids. This chain's CDR3 is CASSPSLAGVNPYEQYF. CDR3 sequence (DNA): TGTGCCAGCAGCCCCTCTCTAGCGGGAGTGAACCCCTACGAGCAGTACTTC.

The V gene is TRBV7-2, the J gene TRBJ2-3, with 8 positions matching TRBD2. This CDR3 region has 15 residues. Germline CDR1 and CDR2: SGHTA and FQGNSA. V lost 3 bases and J lost 2; bases outside the gene matches: 4. The DNA for the CDR3 is TGTGCCAGCAGCTTCTCAGCGGGGGCCACAGATACGCAGTATTTT. Amino acid sequence: CASSFSAGATDTQYF.

This clone was counted once. The V and J genes are TRBV7-9 and TRBJ1-1; D ambiguous. This CDR3 has 14 residues. Germline V gene lookup returns CDR1 SEHNR and CDR2 FQNEAQ (reference sequence). The V end was cut by 4 bases, the J end by 1 base, with 10 bases between. CDR3 loop: CASSYQVGNTEAFF. The CDR3, as DNA: TGTGCCAGCAGCTATCAGGTGGGGAACACTGAAGCTTTCTTT.

The chain's CDR3 is CASSLRGLNTEAFF. CDR3 sequence (DNA): TGCGCCAGCAGCCTTAGGGGGTTGAACACTGAAGCTTTCTTT. The rearrangement joins TRBV4-1 to TRBJ1-1; possible D gene TRBD1, 6 bases. CDR1 is MGHRA and CDR2 is YSYEKL in the germline V gene. Trimming shortened V by 4 bases and J by 0 bases, and 9 bases separated the two germline ends. This CDR3 is built from 14 residues.

The chain has TRBV24-1 and TRBJ2-1, with D maybe TRBD1 (6 bases). This CDR3 contains 15 residues. V was clipped by 0 bases and J by 6 bases, with 11 bases between them. From germline, CDR1 is KGHDR and CDR2 SFDVKD. Here the CDR3 DNA reads TGTGCCACCAGTGATTTGGGGGGCCTGTCCAATGAGCAGTTCTTC. Protein sequence: CATSDLGGLSNEQFF.

V gene TRBV5-4 combines with J gene TRBJ1-1; tentative D call: TRBD1 (5 bases). The length of the CDR3 is 15 residues. The ends were cut back, 4 bases at V and 1 base at J, with 14 bases in the middle. Germline V gene data show CDR1 as SGHNT and CDR2 as YYREEE (reference sequence). CDR3 nucleotides: TGTGCCAGCAGCCTGGGAGGACACTCGAACACTGAAGCTTTCTTT. Translating it yields CASSLGGHSNTEAFF.

The V gene is TRBV2, the J gene TRBJ2-3; 13 bases align to TRBD2. CDR1 and CDR2 (germline): SNHLY, FYNNEI. The CDR3 covers 15 residues. Unmatched junction bases numbered 6, after V lost 6 bases and J lost 6 bases. The chain's CDR3 is CASRPGLAGWDTQYF. DNA for the CDR3: TGTGCCAGCAGACCGGGACTAGCGGGGTGGGATACGCAGTATTTT.

This clone was observed a few times. This chain uses TRBV6-2 or TRBV6-3 with TRBJ2-7; 11 nucleotides line up with TRBD2. The CDR3 is 15 amino acids. J gave up 0 bases and V 4 bases, and 2 bases lay outside the gene matches. CDR1 MNHEY and CDR2 SVGEGT come from the germline V gene. CDR3 nucleotides: TGTGCCAGCAGTTCGACTAGCGGGGTCTCCTACGAGCAGTACTTC. This translates into CASSSTSGVSYEQYF.

The genes are TRBV24-1 and TRBJ2-3, with 7 nucleotides matching TRBD1. The CDR3 totals 17 residues. V lost 3 bases to trimming and J lost 1 base; unmatched junction nucleotides: 9. Germline values: CDR1 KGHDR, CDR2 SFDVKD. The CDR3 is CATSDASRQGGTDTQYF. As DNA, the CDR3 is TGTGCCACCAGTGATGCCAGTAGACAGGGAGGCACAGATACGCAGTATTTT.

The J gene is TRBJ1-2, the V gene TRBV2; tentative D call: TRBD1 (5 bases). V was pared by 2 bases and J by 2 bases, with 12 bases between. Germline CDR1 is SNHLY and CDR2 is FYNNEI. The CDR3 length is 15 residues. This CDR3 is CASSESGGQNYGYTF. Written as DNA, the CDR3 is TGTGCCAGCAGTGAATCGGGAGGACAAAACTATGGCTACACCTTC.

The genes are TRBV9 and TRBJ1-2; D gene uncertain. Germline CDR1 reads SGDLS; CDR2 reads YYNGEE. Trimming stripped 0 bases from V and 1 base from J, with 7 bases between. The CDR3 consists of 14 residues. CDR3 in DNA: TGTGCCAGCAGCGTAGGCATCGGTAACTATGGCTACACCTTC. Translation gives CASSVGIGNYGYTF.

The chain uses TRBV4-1 and TRBJ1-1; 8 positions agree with TRBD1. Germline trimming cut 0 bases from V and 4 bases from J; bases unmatched to any gene: 4. The CDR3 is 15 residues long. Germline CDR1 is MGHRA and CDR2 is YSYEKL. The CDR3, as DNA: TGCGCCAGCAGCCAAGAATCAGGGGGCACCACTGAAGCTTTCTTT. It translates to CASSQESGGTTEAFF.

This chain joins TRBV4-1 and TRBJ2-1; 8 bases match TRBD1. V shed 3 bases, J shed 4 bases, and the junction held 5 bases outside the gene matches. The CDR3 contains 15 residues. CDR1 is MGHRA, CDR2 YSYEKL, per germline. The CDR3 DNA sequence: TGCGCCAGCAGCCAGGACGGGACAGGTTACAATGAGCAGTTCTTC. The encoded protein is CASSQDGTGYNEQFF.

This chain uses TRBV18 with TRBJ2-1, with TRBD2 as a possible D gene (6 bases). V gave up 2 bases and J gave up 3 bases, with 8 bases separating them. CDR3 length: 14 residues. Germline V gene data show CDR1 as KGHSH and CDR2 as LQKENI. The CDR3 DNA follows: TGTGCCAGCTCACCAGGAGGGTTCTACAATGAGCAGTTCTTC. It is translated as CASSPGGFYNEQFF. Drawing the rest from reference TRBV18 and TRBJ2-1, the complete variable domain is NAGVMQNPRHLVRRRGQEARLRCSPMKGHSHVYWYRQLPEEGLKFMVYLQKENIIDESGMPKERFSAEFPKEGPSILRIQQVVRGDSAAYFCASSPGGFYNEQFFGPGTRLTVL.